This T cell receptor beta chain was sequenced for a study of T cell responses to AZD1222 COVID-19 vaccine (dated by TCRdb to the early 2020s). Concerning the study at large: AZD1222 recipients with second doses at about 4 weeks or about 12 weeks were pooled, because spike-specific TCR depth and breadth did not differ between schedules. TCR sequencing was performed for roughly 250 trial participants, of whom roughly 200 were given two doses of AZD1222 and around 25 were given two doses of MenACWY control vaccine. Trial participants were enrolled by age into 18-55, 56-69 and 70-plus year subgroups, with about 150, 27 and 61 TCR-sequenced participants respectively. What the work shows at the level of the full study, not this receptor alone: Because no day 14 peak-response samples were available, the repertoires could be characterized only after the peak T cell response. After two AZD1222 doses, both the breadth and the depth of spike-specific TCRs were significantly higher than at day 0 and than in MenACWY recipients. Participants were mostly white British and included more females than males, and it was suggested by the authors that clonal diversity may have been underestimated. Conclusions about previously exposed vaccinees are limited, since just five to seven AZD1222 recipients were seropositive for SARS-CoV-2 at baseline. In the small 56-69-year group, the increase in depth fell short of significance, most likely because of low power. Reportedly, almost half of the unique spike-specific TCRs recognized epitopes lying outside the regions that are mutated in the B.1.351 and B.1.1.7 variants. Vaccine-associated CD4 TCRs spanned the whole spike protein, with dominant responses in regions 160-218 and 743-854.

The CDR3 regions of human TCRbeta chains were analyzed by immunosequencing. The paper's data handling went like this. Repertoire TCRs were matched against a reference library of SARS-CoV-2-specific TCRs generated with the MIRA antigen-specificity platform. Breadth meant the fraction of unique TCRs that were SARS-CoV-2-associated, whereas depth meant the fraction of total T cells that were SARS-CoV-2-associated. Using the MIRA data, every spike-specific TCR was mapped to the spike region that the TCR reacted to and assigned to either a CD4 or a CD8 class. Log10-transformed breadth and depth values were compared by one-way ANOVA with Sidak's multiple comparisons tests. As stored in TCRdb, this immuneACCESS dataset retains in-frame rearrangements with V and J assigned. A fraction of the clones does not appear; measured against another copy, unresolved V genes explain less than half of the discrepancy, and the remainder lacks a known reason. Clonal size and the V and J genes are those of that table, whereas D and trimming came from the DNA. Recorded for this sample are about 110,000 clones; 87% of them occurred a single time. The biggest ten clones account for under 3.5% of the sample.

The CDR3, cysteine through phenylalanine, is 16 amino acids long. Solely the CDR3 DNA is kept, with 48 bases framed from the first base. V and J lose 3 bases and 0 bases, and a span of 10 bases separates them. Per the germline V gene, SGDLS is the CDR1 and YYNGEE is the CDR2. The label giving this sample's time point can be read as: baseline before first vaccination. Vaccinee samples were obtained from the UK trials COV001 and COV002, which included a single-blind randomized controlled phase 2/3 trial of AZD1222 (ChAdOx1 nCoV-19) in healthy adults. For TCRbeta chain sequencing, PBMC samples from trial participants were taken at day 0 and at day 28 after the second dose. In regard to this clone: Its antigen is still unknown. Base qualities are not provided; no much larger clone lies one nucleotide away.

Here the sequenced sample was peripheral blood, taken on day 0 of AZD1222 vaccination. The rearrangement joined TRBV9 to TRBJ1-6; no D gene is confidently identified. The sequence came from an adult in good health. CDR3 protein: CASSADLSSYNSPLHF. The sequenced DNA is TGTGCCAGCAGCGCCGACCTGAGCTCCTATAATTCACCCCTCCACTTT.